This T cell receptor beta chain was retrieved from a study of T-cell reconstitution after alpha-beta-depleted transplantation in children. Preparing the TCRbeta library involved the use of unique molecular identifiers. TCRdb re-called the PCR reads through MiXCR, storing one row per CDR3 protein. Here the sample spans around 580,000 distinct CDR3 sequences, 23% being singletons. For this clonotype: A read error may produce the germline difference seen at one junction end.

CDR1 is KGHDR, CDR2 SFDVKD, per germline. The CDR3 extends over 13 amino acids. The chain couples TRBV24-1 to TRBJ2-3; no firm D call. This material consisted of PBMCs, mostly from graft donor cells, taken 360 days after TCRalphabeta/CD19-depleted stem cell transplant. The TCR sequence derives from a boy in the first two years of life who had a stem cell transplant for acute myeloid leukemia, so the T cells may come from the graft donor. CDR3 in DNA: TGTGGCACCAGTTATCTATACCCGGATACGCAGTATTTT. It is translated as CGTSYLYPDTQYF.